This T cell receptor (beta chain) was obtained from a study of blood T cell repertoires in COVID-19. Whole-study context: Donors in the United States, Italy and Spain gave samples during acute or convalescent COVID-19. T cells, B-cell-depleted T cells, or PBMCs supplied cDNA or gDNA.

Original analysis: Reference gene primer amplification yielded estimated nucleated cell counts. Method: immunoSEQ multiplex PCR; TCRdb's copy keeps in-frame clones and lacks some. The V and J calls and clone size come from that table; D and trimming were worked out from the DNA. The data show roughly 100,000 clones, with approximately 76% seen just once and roughly 21% held by the top ten. V gave up 4 bases and J gave up 4 bases, with 20 bases separating them. CDR1 and CDR2 (germline): KGHSH, LQKENI. This CDR3 contains 16 residues. The sequence came from a woman aged 70 to 79 with acute or convalescent COVID-19. V is TRBV18 and J is TRBJ2-7; TRBD1 is a possible D gene (6 bases). The specimen sequenced was peripheral blood. The chain's CDR3 is CASSRVPGHRLYEQYF. CDR3 sequence (DNA): TGTGCCAGCTCACGCGTTCCGGGACACCGCCTTTACGAGCAGTACTTC.